This T cell receptor (beta chain) comes out of a study of T cell clonality in common variable immunodeficiency. This clone was observed at least ten times. The read ends 3 residues shy of where the CDR3 ends; the end is completed using the germline J gene. Germline lookup yields CDR1 LNHDA and CDR2 SQIVND (reference sequence). Trimming removed 10 bases at V and 7 bases at J, with 14 bases between. The CDR3 loop spans 12 amino acids. The table came from immunoSEQ multiplex PCR; TCRdb's copy has only in-frame clones and leaves some out. This set yields some 80,000 clones and no singletons; the top ten hold 0.75% to 1%.

The J gene is TRBJ2-1, the V gene TRBV19; D might be TRBD2 (5 bases). Material: peripheral blood mononuclear cells. The TCR sequence derives from a person aged 18 to 75 in good health. CDR3 bases read: TGTGCCACGGGGAGCCTTAATAATGAG. Residues: CATGSLNNE. The entire CDR3 protein is CATGSLNNEQFF.